These 8 T cell receptor beta chains were sequenced from one sample in a study of regulatory T cells in long-lasting Graves disease. To make TCR beta libraries, researchers used iRepertoire HTBI primers and Arm-PCR of CDR3 regions. TCRdb passed the multiplex PCR reads through MiXCR, listing each CDR3 protein once. The table lists 500,000 to 700,000 distinct CDR3 sequences, roughly 15% of them singletons. As for time point: newly diagnosed GD, antithyroid drugs for less than 3 months. Scientists built the TCR library using RNA that was extracted from PBMCs. These records were also assigned to another study, of T cells in Graves' hyperthyroidism and ophthalmopathy.

The starting material was peripheral blood mononuclear cells (PBMCs), obtained at new diagnosis, from a patient treated with antithyroid drugs. Receptors originate from a woman aged 25 to 45 with Graves disease.

Only a few counts were recorded for this clonotype. CDR3 sequence (DNA): TGTGCCACCAGCAAGGGGGGTTGGGCCTATAGCAATCAGCCCCAGCATTTT. This codes for CATSKGGWAYSNQPQHF. The chain carries TRBV15 and TRBJ1-5; D might be TRBD1 (6 bases). Looked up from germline, CDR1 is LNHNV and CDR2 is YYDKDF (reference sequence). The V gene lost 4 bases and the J gene lost 0 bases, with 16 bases spanning the gap. The CDR3 is 17 amino acids.

Ten or more counts support this clonotype. V usage is TRBV20-1 and J usage is TRBJ1-5, with D uncertain. CDR1 and CDR2 from the germline V gene are DFQATT and SNEGSKA (reference sequence). V lost 3 bases and J lost 6, with 12 bases in between. CDR3 length: 13 amino acids. The CDR3 DNA reads TGCAGTGCTAGCCGGATATTAGCTCAGCCCCAGCATTTT. Its translation: CSASRILAQPQHF.

Many counts were recorded for this clonotype. The chain uses TRBV2 and TRBJ2-7, with 8 bases matching TRBD1. There are 13 residues in the CDR3. V was pared by 7 bases and J by 2 bases, with 4 bases of the junction left unmatched. The germline CDR1 and CDR2 sequences are SNHLY and FYNNEI. DNA for the CDR3: TGTGCCAGCAAGGGCAGGGGGCCCTACGAGCAGTACTTC. Protein product: CASKGRGPYEQYF.

There are a few counts of this clonotype. The CDR3 sequence is CASSLFGRGTGELFF. The CDR3 nucleotides read TGTGCCAGCAGTTTATTCGGGAGAGGCACCGGGGAGCTGTTTTTT. The chain has TRBV27 and TRBJ2-2, with D possibly being TRBD2 (6 bases). CDR1 and CDR2 (germline): MNHEY, SMNVEV (reference sequence). The CDR3 has 15 residues. V lost 1 base to trimming and J lost 4 bases, with 10 bases between them.

This clonotype occurred many times. The chain links TRBV28 to TRBJ1-5; no definite D call. The CDR3 runs to 15 residues. Trimming stripped 5 bases from V and 1 base from J, with 12 bases between. Per the germline V gene, CDR1 is MDHEN and CDR2 is SYDVKM. This chain's CDR3 is CASSPPDRSNQPQHF. In nucleotides, the CDR3 is TGTGCCAGCAGTCCACCGGACCGGAGCAATCAGCCCCAGCATTTT.

This chain joins TRBV6-1 and TRBJ2-1; 7 bases map to TRBD2. The germline V gene encodes CDR1 MNHNS and CDR2 SASEGT. Trimming at V came to 6 bases and at J to 0 bases, leaving 5 bases not matched to a gene. This CDR3 contains 15 residues. The CDR3 sequence is CASRRGGSSYNEQFF. The CDR3 coding sequence is TGTGCCAGCAGGAGGGGCGGGAGCTCCTACAATGAGCAGTTCTTC.

This clonotype was counted many times. This chain uses TRBV25-1 with TRBJ1-1; 9 bases match TRBD1. The V and J ends lost 8 bases and 1 base, in that order; junction bases with no gene match: 14. The CDR3 is 17 residues long. Germline assignment: CDR1 MGHDK and CDR2 SYGVNS. CDR3 nucleotides: TGTGCCAGCGACTCCGGGAGGACAGGGGATCGGAACACTGAAGCTTTCTTT. It is translated as CASDSGRTGDRNTEAFF. Supplemented by reference TRBV25-1 and TRBJ1-1, the full variable domain reads EADIYQTPRYLVIGTGKKITLECSQTMGHDKMYWYQQDPGMELHLIHYSYGVNSTEKGDLSSESTVSRIRTEHFPLTLESARPSHTSQYLCASDSGRTGDRNTEAFFGQGTRLTVV.

This clonotype was found many times. V and J are TRBV3-1 and TRBJ1-1; D is possibly TRBD1 (6 bases). V dropped 6 bases and J dropped 7 bases, with 18 bases sitting between them. Germline CDR1 and CDR2: LGHDT and YNNKEL (reference sequence). The CDR3 sequence is 14 residues long. In DNA, the CDR3 is TGTGCCAGCAGAACAACAGGGAGTAATAGTGAAGCTTTCTTT. Its translation is CASRTTGSNSEAFF.